The 26 T cell receptor beta chains listed next were all sequenced from one sample in a study of T-cell memory formation after mild COVID-19. TCRdb itself ran the 5' RACE reads through MiXCR, one entry per CDR3 protein. Of around 220,000 distinct CDR3 sequences listed, 16% are singletons. The sequenced sample was PBMCs or a T cell subset sorted from them (not recorded which). The receptors were sampled from a young man who had mild COVID-19 (a few samples of this study predate the infection). Cell type and time point are not known.

This clonotype was found a few times. DNA of the CDR3: TGCGCCAGCAGCTCGGGACTAGCGGGGGTCCTGGGGGAGACCCAGTACTTC. Protein: CASSSGLAGVLGETQYF. The chain links TRBV5-1 to TRBJ2-5, with 14 bases lining up with TRBD2. The J segment lost 5 bases and the V segment lost 3 bases, leaving 9 bases of the junction unmatched. Germline CDR1 is SGHRS and CDR2 is YFSETQ. This CDR3 spans 17 amino acids.

This clonotype was seen a handful of times. The V gene is TRBV2, the J gene TRBJ1-1; no definite D call. This CDR3 region has 14 residues. Germline-derived CDR1 and CDR2 are SNHLY and FYNNEI. Trimming removed 8 bases at V and 5 bases at J, with 18 bases between. The CDR3: CASGDRPMGTEAFF. The DNA for the CDR3 is TGTGCCAGCGGGGATCGCCCGATGGGGACTGAAGCTTTCTTT.

This CDR3 is CASSSLTGGAQPQHF. CDR3 sequence (DNA): TGTGCCAGCAGTTCTCTTACAGGGGGGGCTCAGCCCCAGCATTTT. This sequence joins TRBV28 and TRBJ1-5; 8 nucleotides line up with TRBD1. The CDR3 has 15 residues. Per germline, CDR1 MDHEN and CDR2 SYDVKM. V lost 4 bases, J lost 6 bases, and 8 bases stayed unmatched. The whole variable domain, filled in from reference TRBV28 and TRBJ1-5, reads DVKVTQSSRYLVKRTGEKVFLECVQDMDHENMFWYRQDPGLGLRLIYFSYDVKMKEKGDIPEGYSVSREKKERFSLILESASTNQTSMYLCASSSLTGGAQPQHFGDGTRLSIL.

This clonotype occurred once. Its ends do not fully match the called genes, so a read error is possible. The J gene is TRBJ1-4, the V gene TRBV4-1; unclear D gene. CDR1 MGHRA and CDR2 YSYEKL come from the germline V gene. The CDR3 sequence is 16 residues long. The CDR3 region has the DNA TGCACCAGCAGCCAAGATAGAAAGGGCTGGAATGAAAAACTGTTTTTT. Translating it yields CTSSQDRKGWNEKLFF.

The genes are TRBV7-2 and TRBJ1-2, with D unclear. This CDR3 contains 13 residues. Trimming cost V 1 base and J 8 bases, with 11 bases left between them. Germline assignment: CDR1 SGHTA and CDR2 FQGNSA. The CDR3 loop reads CASSLVRYGGYTF. The CDR3 nucleotides are TGTGCCAGCAGCTTAGTTAGGTATGGAGGCTACACCTTC.

This clonotype was seen a handful of times. This rearrangement joins TRBV7-3 to TRBJ2-1, with D tentatively TRBD1 or TRBD2 (6 bases each). V gave up 2 bases and J gave up 9 bases, with 11 bases separating them. The germline gives CDR1 SGHTA, CDR2 FQGTGA. The CDR3 has 13 amino acids. The CDR3 sequence is CASSLGGRGEQFF. The CDR3 nucleotides are TGTGCCAGCAGCTTAGGGGGGCGGGGTGAGCAGTTCTTC.

J is TRBJ2-3 and V is TRBV20-1; D tentatively fits TRBD1 or TRBD2 (5 bases each). The V end lost 7 bases, the J end lost 4 bases, and 18 bases lay between the germline ends. This CDR3 is 14 amino acids long. Germline V gene lookup returns CDR1 DFQATT and CDR2 SNEGSKA (reference sequence). The CDR3 is CSVIDSSSADTQYF. The DNA for the CDR3 is TGCAGTGTCATAGACAGCAGTAGCGCAGATACGCAGTATTTT.

This clonotype was detected ten times or more. The J gene is TRBJ1-5, the V gene TRBV5-1, with D unclear. The CDR3 is 14 amino acids. V lost 4 bases, J lost 8 bases, and 16 bases lay in between. CDR1 is SGHRS, CDR2 YFSETQ, per germline. Here the CDR3 DNA reads TGCGCCAGCAGCCCTTCCCCCGGGTTTGAGCCCCAGCATTTT. Its protein is CASSPSPGFEPQHF.

This clonotype came up a few times. The chain carries TRBV7-2 and TRBJ2-3; 8 bases line up with TRBD1. The CDR3 has 15 residues. The junction had 10 bases not matched to a gene; V was cut back by 5 bases and J by 6 bases. Germline lookup yields CDR1 SGHTA and CDR2 FQGNSA. For the CDR3, the DNA is TGTGCCAGCAGCGGGTTTCAGGGGGCTAGGGATACGCAGTATTTT. Its translation: CASSGFQGARDTQYF.

This chain links TRBV6-6 with TRBJ2-3; D is perhaps TRBD1 (5 bases). The CDR3 contains 15 residues. V lost 6 bases and J lost 1, with 14 bases in between. Germline V CDR1 and CDR2: MNHNY, SVGAGI (reference sequence). The CDR3 bases are TGTGCCAGCAGCCTGGGGCCCCTAGGCACAGATACGCAGTATTTT. Translated: CASSLGPLGTDTQYF.

In its sample, this clonotype was seen a few times. J is TRBJ1-2 and V is TRBV24-1; TRBD1 agrees at 7 bases. The CDR3 is 15 residues long. V lost 3 bases to trimming and J lost 7 bases; unmatched junction nucleotides: 10. Per the germline V gene, CDR1 is KGHDR and CDR2 is SFDVKD. For the CDR3, the DNA is TGTGCCACCAGTGATCCTGACAGGGAGAATACTGGCTACACCTTC. This codes for CATSDPDRENTGYTF.

The chain is built from TRBV6-1 and TRBJ2-7; D might be TRBD2 (6 bases). Germline values: CDR1 MNHNS, CDR2 SASEGT. The ends were cut back, 7 bases at V and 0 bases at J, with 16 bases in the middle. The CDR3 is 15 amino acids. CDR3 bases: TGTGCCAGCACCACGGGGGAAGGGGCCTCCTACGAGCAGTACTTC. It is translated as CASTTGEGASYEQYF.

This clonotype was seen only a few times. The genes are TRBV7-3 and TRBJ2-1, with 15 bases aligning to TRBD2. Germline CDR1 is SGHTA and CDR2 is FQGTGA. The CDR3 is made up of 17 amino acids. V was pared by 4 bases and J by 2 bases, with 3 bases of the junction left unmatched. CDR3 residues: CASSSRTSGGAYNEQFF. The CDR3 nucleotides read TGTGCCAGCAGCTCCCGGACTAGCGGGGGGGCCTACAATGAGCAGTTCTTC.

This clonotype qualifies as medium-sized. The CDR3 reads CASRGTEAFF. The DNA of the CDR3 is TGTGCCAGCAGGGGCACTGAAGCTTTCTTT. This chain links TRBV12-3 or TRBV12-4 with TRBJ1-1; no firm D call. The CDR3 runs to 10 residues. V was pared by 6 bases and J by 4 bases, with 3 bases between.

This clonotype turned up a few times. The chain joins TRBV9 to TRBJ1-2; TRBD1 matches 8 bases. CDR1 and CDR2 from the germline V gene are SGDLS and YYNGEE. With V trimmed by 4 bases and J by 6 bases, 8 bases remained unmatched. The CDR3 loop spans 14 amino acids. The CDR3 sequence is CASSPRQGYHGYTF. CDR3 DNA sequence: TGTGCCAGCAGCCCTCGACAGGGGTACCATGGCTACACCTTC.

Many counts were recorded for this clonotype. The rearrangement uses TRBV12-3 or TRBV12-4 and TRBJ1-5; D is undetermined. This CDR3 is 15 amino acids long. Trimming left V 1 base short and J 4 bases short, with 11 bases between. CDR3: CASSLGPGWNQPQHF. CDR3 coding DNA: TGTGCCAGCAGTTTAGGCCCGGGATGGAATCAGCCCCAGCATTTT.

At least ten counts were recorded for this clonotype. This chain uses TRBV7-2 with TRBJ2-3, with TRBD2 identical over 7 bases. Per germline, CDR1 SGHTA and CDR2 FQGNSA. V trimming: 5 bases; J trimming: 1 base; junction bases outside the gene matches: 0. The CDR3 has 13 residues. The CDR3 loop reads CASSTSGTDTQYF. CDR3 nucleotides: TGTGCCAGCAGCACTAGCGGCACAGATACGCAGTATTTT.

This clonotype was seen a few times. The junction does not match germline at one end; this may be a read error. V is TRBV29-1 and J is TRBJ1-2; 7 bases map to TRBD1. Germline V gene sequence: CDR1 SQVTM, CDR2 ANQGSEA. The CDR3 spans 12 residues. The chain's CDR3 is CGGTATNFGYTF. The CDR3 DNA reads as TGCGGGGGGACAGCTACTAACTTTGGCTACACCTTC.

The chain uses TRBV5-6 and TRBJ2-1; 9 bases are a match to TRBD2. Germline V gives CDR1 SGHDT, CDR2 YYEEEE. V shed 0 bases, J shed 5 bases, and the junction held 0 bases outside the gene matches. The CDR3 covers 14 residues. CDR3 sequence reads: CASSLGLADNEQFF. The CDR3 nucleotides are TGTGCCAGCAGCTTGGGACTAGCGGACAATGAGCAGTTCTTC.

The sample holds many counts of this clonotype. The chain links TRBV5-1 to TRBJ1-4; D unresolved. The CDR3 covers 15 residues. Deletions cut 0 bases from V and 2 bases from J, with 8 bases between. The germline gives CDR1 SGHRS, CDR2 YFSETQ. CDR3 DNA sequence: TGCGCCAGCAGCTTGGGAACAGCCACTAATGAAAAACTGTTTTTT. It translates to CASSLGTATNEKLFF. Combining the CDR3 with reference TRBV5-1 and TRBJ1-4 gives the whole variable domain KAGVTQTPRYLIKTRGQQVTLSCSPISGHRSVSWYQQTPGQGLQFLFEYFSETQRNKGNFPGRFSGRQFSNSRSEMNVSTLELGDSALYLCASSLGTATNEKLFFGSGTQLSVL.

This chain joins TRBV7-2 and TRBJ2-5; tentative D call: TRBD1 (5 bases). This CDR3 has 12 residues. The V and J ends lost 7 bases and 5 bases respectively, with 11 bases between them. The germline V gene encodes CDR1 SGHTA and CDR2 FQGNSA. As DNA, the CDR3 is TGTGCCAGCAATCTGGGGCATGAGACCCAGTACTTC. Its protein product is CASNLGHETQYF. Using reference TRBV7-2 and TRBJ2-5 for the parts outside the CDR3, the full variable domain is GAGVSQSPSNKVTEKGKDVELRCDPISGHTALYWYRQSLGQGLEFLIYFQGNSAPDKSGLPSDRFSAERTGGSVSTLTIQRTQQEDSAVYLCASNLGHETQYFGPGTRLLVL.

This clonotype was counted between two and nine times. The J gene is TRBJ2-2, the V gene TRBV10-3, with 8 nucleotides matching TRBD2. This CDR3 contains 16 residues. V shed 4 bases and J 5 bases; nucleotides not matched to a gene: 9. Germline V lookup: CDR1 ENHRY, CDR2 SYGVKD. The CDR3 spells CAISVTSGGRTGELFF. The CDR3, as DNA: TGTGCCATCAGTGTCACTTCGGGGGGGCGTACCGGGGAGCTGTTTTTT.

Notes on this clonotype: Given a much more abundant clone one base away, this may be a read error. The gene calls are TRBV5-1 and TRBJ2-1, with unresolved D. The germline V gene has CDR1 SGHRS and CDR2 YFSETQ. The V gene lost 5 bases and the J gene lost 2 bases, with 11 bases spanning the gap. This CDR3 comprises 14 residues. CDR3 in DNA: TGCGCCAGCAGACAACCCAGCGCCTACAATGAGCAGTTCTTC. This gives the protein CASRQPSAYNEQFF. The full variable domain, in which reference TRBV5-1 and TRBJ2-1 provide the parts outside the CDR3, is KAGVTQTPRYLIKTRGQQVTLSCSPISGHRSVSWYQQTPGQGLQFLFEYFSETQRNKGNFPGRFSGRQFSNSRSEMNVSTLELGDSALYLCASRQPSAYNEQFFGPGTRLTVL.

The V and J genes are TRBV12-3 or TRBV12-4 and TRBJ1-2; no clear D gene. The V end was cut by 4 bases, the J end by 4 bases, with 7 bases between. The CDR3 is made up of 12 amino acids. The CDR3 region has the DNA TGTGCCAGCAGTTCCTTATTCTATGGCTACACCTTC. It specifies CASSSLFYGYTF.

This clonotype occurred a few times. This chain connects TRBV29-1 to TRBJ2-4; D is ambiguous. Germline V gives CDR1 SQVTM, CDR2 ANQGSEA. V lost 6 bases and J 0 bases, leaving 12 bases between the germline ends. The CDR3 sequence is 14 residues long. CDR3 loop: CSVLPHLAKNIQYF. CDR3 bases: TGCAGCGTCCTCCCGCACCTAGCCAAAAACATTCAGTACTTC.

The chain is built from TRBV5-1 and TRBJ2-7; TRBD1 aligns across 11 bases. The CDR3 has 15 residues. V shed 4 bases and J 5 bases; nucleotides not matched to a gene: 8. The germline CDR1 and CDR2 sequences are SGHRS and YFSETQ. As DNA, the CDR3 is TGCGCCAGCAGCCCTACCGGGACAGGGGGACACGAGCAGTACGTC. Its translation is CASSPTGTGGHEQYV.